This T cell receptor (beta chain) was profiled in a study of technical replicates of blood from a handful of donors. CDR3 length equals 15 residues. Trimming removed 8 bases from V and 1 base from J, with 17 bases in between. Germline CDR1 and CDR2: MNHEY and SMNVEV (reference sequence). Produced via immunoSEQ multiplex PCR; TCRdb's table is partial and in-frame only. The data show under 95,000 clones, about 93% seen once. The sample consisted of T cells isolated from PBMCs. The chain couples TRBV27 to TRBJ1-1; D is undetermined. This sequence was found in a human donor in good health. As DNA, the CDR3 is TGTGCCAGCGCGATGATGGGCGGGAGGAACACTGAAGCTTTCTTT. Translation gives CASAMMGGRNTEAFF.